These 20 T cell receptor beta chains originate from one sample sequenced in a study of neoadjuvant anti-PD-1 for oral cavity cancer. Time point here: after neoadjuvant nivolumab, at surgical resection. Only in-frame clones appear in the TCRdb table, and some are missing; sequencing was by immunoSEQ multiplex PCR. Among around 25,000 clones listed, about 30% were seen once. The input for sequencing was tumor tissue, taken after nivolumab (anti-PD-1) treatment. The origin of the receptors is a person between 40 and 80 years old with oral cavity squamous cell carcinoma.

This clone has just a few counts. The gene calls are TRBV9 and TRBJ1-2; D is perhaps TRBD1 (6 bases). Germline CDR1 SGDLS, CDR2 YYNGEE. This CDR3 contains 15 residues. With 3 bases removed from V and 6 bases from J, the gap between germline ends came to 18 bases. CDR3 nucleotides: TGTGCCAGCAGCGCTACAGGGTCAGGGGTCGATGGCTACACCTTC. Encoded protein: CASSATGSGVDGYTF.

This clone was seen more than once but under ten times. CDR3 sequence reads: CASSGYKGTGRTDTQYF. The CDR3 DNA is TGTGCCAGCAGTGGATATAAGGGGACAGGACGCACAGATACGCAGTATTTT. The chain is built from TRBV27 and TRBJ2-3, with TRBD1 matching 8 bases. Per germline, CDR1 MNHEY and CDR2 SMNVEV (reference sequence). Germline trimming cut 5 bases from V and 1 base from J; bases unmatched to any gene: 11. The CDR3 extends over 17 amino acids.

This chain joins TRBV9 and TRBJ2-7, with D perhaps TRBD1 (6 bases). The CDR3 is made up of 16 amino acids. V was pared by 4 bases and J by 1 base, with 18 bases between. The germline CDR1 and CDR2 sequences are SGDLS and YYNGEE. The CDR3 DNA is TGTGCCAGCAGCCCCGGACAGCAACTCTTTTCCTACGAGCAGTACTTC. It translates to CASSPGQQLFSYEQYF.

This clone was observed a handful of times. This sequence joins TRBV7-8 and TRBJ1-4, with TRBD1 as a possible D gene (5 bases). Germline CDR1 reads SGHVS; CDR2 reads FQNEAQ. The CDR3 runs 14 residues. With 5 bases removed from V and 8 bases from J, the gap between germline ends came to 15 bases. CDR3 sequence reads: CASSRGWSAEKLFF. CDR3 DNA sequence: TGTGCCAGCAGCCGGGGGTGGTCCGCGGAAAAACTGTTTTTT.

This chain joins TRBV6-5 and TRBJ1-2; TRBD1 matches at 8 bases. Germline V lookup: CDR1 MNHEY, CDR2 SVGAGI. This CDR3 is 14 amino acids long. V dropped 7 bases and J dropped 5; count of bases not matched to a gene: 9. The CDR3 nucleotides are TGTGCCAGCATGCCGGACAGGGAGGGGTATGGCTACACCTTC. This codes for CASMPDREGYGYTF.

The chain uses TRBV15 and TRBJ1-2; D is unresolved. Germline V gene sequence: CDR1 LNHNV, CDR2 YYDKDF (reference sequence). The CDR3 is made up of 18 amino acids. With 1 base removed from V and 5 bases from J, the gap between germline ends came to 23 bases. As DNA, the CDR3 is TGTGCCACCAGCAGAGGTTTGGAAGGGCGTGCTTTTGGATATGGCTACACCTTC. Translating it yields CATSRGLEGRAFGYGYTF.

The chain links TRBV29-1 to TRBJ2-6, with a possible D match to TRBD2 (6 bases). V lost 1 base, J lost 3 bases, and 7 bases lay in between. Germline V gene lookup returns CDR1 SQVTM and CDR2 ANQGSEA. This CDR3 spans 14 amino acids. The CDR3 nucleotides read TGCAGCGTTGAAGGGGGGGTTGGGGCCAACGTCCTGACTTTC. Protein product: CSVEGGVGANVLTF.

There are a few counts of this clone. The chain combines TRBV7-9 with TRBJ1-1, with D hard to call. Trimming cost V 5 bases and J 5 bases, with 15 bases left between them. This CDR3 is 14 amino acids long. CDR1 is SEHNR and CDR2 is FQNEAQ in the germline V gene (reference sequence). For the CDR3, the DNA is TGTGCCAGCAGCAAGCTTGGAGGGTTAACTGAAGCTTTCTTT. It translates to CASSKLGGLTEAFF.

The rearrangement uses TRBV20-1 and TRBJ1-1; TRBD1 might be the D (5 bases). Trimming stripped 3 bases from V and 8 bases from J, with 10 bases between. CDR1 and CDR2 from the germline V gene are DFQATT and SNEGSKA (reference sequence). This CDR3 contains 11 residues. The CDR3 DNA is TGCAGTGCTAGTGACAGTCAAGAAGCTTTCTTT. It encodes CSASDSQEAFF.

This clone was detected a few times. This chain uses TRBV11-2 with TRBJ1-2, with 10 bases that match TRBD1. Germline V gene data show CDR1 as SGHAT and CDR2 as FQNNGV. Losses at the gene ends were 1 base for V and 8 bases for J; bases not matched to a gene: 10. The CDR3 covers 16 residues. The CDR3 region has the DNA TGTGCCAGCAGCTTAGTCTCTGACAGGGGGCGAGGGGGCTACACCTTC. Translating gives CASSLVSDRGRGGYTF.

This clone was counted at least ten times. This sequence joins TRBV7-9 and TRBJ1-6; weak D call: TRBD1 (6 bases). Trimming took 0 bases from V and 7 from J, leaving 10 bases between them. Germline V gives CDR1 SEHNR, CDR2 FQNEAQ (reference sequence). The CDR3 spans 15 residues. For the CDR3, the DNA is TGTGCCAGCAGCTTAGCTTCAGGGGTCAATTCACCCCTCCACTTT. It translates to CASSLASGVNSPLHF.

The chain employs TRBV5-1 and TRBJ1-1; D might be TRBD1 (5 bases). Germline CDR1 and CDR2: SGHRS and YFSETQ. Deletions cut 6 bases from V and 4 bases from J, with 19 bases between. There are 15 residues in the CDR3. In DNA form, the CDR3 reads TGCGCCAGCATGCTCCATGGTGGGGGTGGCACTGAAGCTTTCTTT. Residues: CASMLHGGGGTEAFF.

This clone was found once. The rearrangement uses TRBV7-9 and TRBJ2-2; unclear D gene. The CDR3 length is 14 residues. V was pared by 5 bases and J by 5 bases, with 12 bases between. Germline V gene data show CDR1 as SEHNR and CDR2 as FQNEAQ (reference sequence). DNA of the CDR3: TGTGCCAGCAGCCAAGAGACCCGGACCGGGGAGCTGTTTTTT. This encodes CASSQETRTGELFF.

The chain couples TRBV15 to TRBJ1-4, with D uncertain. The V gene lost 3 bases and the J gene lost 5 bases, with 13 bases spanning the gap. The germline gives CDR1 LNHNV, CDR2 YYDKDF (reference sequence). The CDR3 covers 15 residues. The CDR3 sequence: CATSSRADVNEKLFF. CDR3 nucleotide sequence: TGTGCCACCAGCAGCCGGGCAGATGTAAATGAAAAACTGTTTTTT. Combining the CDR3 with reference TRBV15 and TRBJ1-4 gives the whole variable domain DAMVIQNPRYQVTQFGKPVTLSCSQTLNHNVMYWYQQKSSQAPKLLFHYYDKDFNNEADTPDNFQSRRPNTSFCFLDIRSPGLGDTAMYLCATSSRADVNEKLFFGSGTQLSVL.

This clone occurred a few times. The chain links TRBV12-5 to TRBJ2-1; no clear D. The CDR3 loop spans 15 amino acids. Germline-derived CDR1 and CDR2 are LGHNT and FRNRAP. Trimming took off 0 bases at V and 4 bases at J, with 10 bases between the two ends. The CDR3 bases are TGTGCTAGTGGTTTGGTACTGAGCAGATACAATGAGCAGTTCTTC. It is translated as CASGLVLSRYNEQFF.

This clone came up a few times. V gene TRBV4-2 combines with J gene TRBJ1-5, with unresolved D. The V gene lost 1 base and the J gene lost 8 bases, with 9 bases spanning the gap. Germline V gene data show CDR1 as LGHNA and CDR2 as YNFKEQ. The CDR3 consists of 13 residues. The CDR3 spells CASSQGQSEPQHF. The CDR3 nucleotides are TGTGCCAGCAGCCAAGGGCAATCCGAGCCCCAGCATTTT.

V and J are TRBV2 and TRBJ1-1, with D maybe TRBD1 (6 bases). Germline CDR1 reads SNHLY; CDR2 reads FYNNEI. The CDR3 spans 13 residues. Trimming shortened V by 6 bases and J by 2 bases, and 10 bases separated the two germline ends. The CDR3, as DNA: TGTGCCAGCAGCGGACAGCTAAACACTGAAGCTTTCTTT. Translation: CASSGQLNTEAFF.

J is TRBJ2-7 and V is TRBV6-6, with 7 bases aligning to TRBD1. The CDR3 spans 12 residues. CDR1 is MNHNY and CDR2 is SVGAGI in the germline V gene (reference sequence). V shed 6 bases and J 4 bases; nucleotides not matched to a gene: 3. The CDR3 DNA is TGTGCCAGCAGCGGGACAGCTTACGAGCAGTACTTC. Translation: CASSGTAYEQYF.

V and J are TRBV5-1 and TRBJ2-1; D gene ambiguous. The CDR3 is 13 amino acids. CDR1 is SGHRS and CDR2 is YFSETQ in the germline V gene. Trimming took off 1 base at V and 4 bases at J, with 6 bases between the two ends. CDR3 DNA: TGCGCCAGCAGCTTGCGGCTTTACAATGAGCAGTTCTTC. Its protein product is CASSLRLYNEQFF.

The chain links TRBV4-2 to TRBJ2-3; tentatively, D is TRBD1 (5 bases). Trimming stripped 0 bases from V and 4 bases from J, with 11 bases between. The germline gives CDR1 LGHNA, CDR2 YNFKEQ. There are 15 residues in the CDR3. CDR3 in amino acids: CASSQDQGTPDTQYF. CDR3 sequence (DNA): TGTGCCAGCAGCCAAGATCAGGGTACCCCAGATACGCAGTATTTT.